This T cell receptor beta chain was identified in a study of T cells in Graves' hyperthyroidism and ophthalmopathy. These patients, aged 18 to 65, had recently diagnosed hyperthyroidism lasting under 2 months. It was around 10 ml of fresh peripheral blood that supplied the PBMCs. With regard to this clonotype: The antigen is unknown.

The CDR3 sequence is 14 residues long. Germline V gene data show CDR1 as SGHTA and CDR2 as FQGNSA. Trimming cost V 3 bases and J 9 bases; bases outside gene matches: 8. Overall study findings and caveats: Median prediction lead before ophthalmopathy onset was 6.5 months with the model. Within blood appeared most thyroid clonotypes that had expanded above 0.001.

RNA transcripts served as the template for amplifying TCR beta CDR3 regions. An initial round of RT-PCR targeting the TCR CDR3 relied on the HTBI primer set. MiXCR was run by TCRdb on the multiplex PCR reads, yielding one entry per CDR3 protein. The table records under 800,000 distinct CDR3 sequences, approximately 14% of them present only once. This receptor was taken from a woman aged 18-29 years with Graves' hyperthyroidism. The source material was blood. This rearrangement joins TRBV7-2 to TRBJ2-4, with TRBD2 identical over 7 bases. The CDR3 sequence is CASSLGRARGIQYF. CDR3 bases: TGTGCCAGCAGCTTGGGGAGGGCCCGCGGCATTCAGTACTTC.